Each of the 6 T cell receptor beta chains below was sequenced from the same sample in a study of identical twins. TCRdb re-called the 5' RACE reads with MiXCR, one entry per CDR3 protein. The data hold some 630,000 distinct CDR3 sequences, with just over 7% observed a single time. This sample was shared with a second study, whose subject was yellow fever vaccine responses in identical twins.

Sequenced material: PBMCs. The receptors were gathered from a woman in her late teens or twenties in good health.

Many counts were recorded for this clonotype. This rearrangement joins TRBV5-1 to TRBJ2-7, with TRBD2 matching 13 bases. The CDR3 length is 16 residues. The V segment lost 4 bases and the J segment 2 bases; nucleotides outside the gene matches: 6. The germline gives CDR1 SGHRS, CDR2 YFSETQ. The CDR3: CASSPGLAGATYEQYF. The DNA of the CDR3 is TGCGCCAGCAGCCCCGGACTAGCGGGAGCCACCTACGAGCAGTACTTC.

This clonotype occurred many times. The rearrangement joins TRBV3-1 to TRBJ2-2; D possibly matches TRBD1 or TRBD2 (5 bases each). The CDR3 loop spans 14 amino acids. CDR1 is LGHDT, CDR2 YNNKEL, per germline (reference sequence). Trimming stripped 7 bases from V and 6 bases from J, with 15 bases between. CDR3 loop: CASTKRDGPGELFF. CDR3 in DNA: TGTGCCAGCACAAAAAGGGACGGCCCCGGGGAGCTGTTTTTT.

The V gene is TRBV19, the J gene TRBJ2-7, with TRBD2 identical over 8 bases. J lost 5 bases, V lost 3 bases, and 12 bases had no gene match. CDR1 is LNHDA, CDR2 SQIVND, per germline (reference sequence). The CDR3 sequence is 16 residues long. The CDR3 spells CASSMAAGVLGDEQYF. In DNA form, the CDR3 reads TGTGCCAGTAGTATGGCAGCGGGAGTCTTGGGGGACGAGCAGTACTTC.

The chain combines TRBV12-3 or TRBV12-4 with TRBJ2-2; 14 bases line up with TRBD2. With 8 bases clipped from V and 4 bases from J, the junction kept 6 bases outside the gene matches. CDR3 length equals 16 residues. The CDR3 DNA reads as TGTGCCAGCCAGACTAGCGGGGGGGTCGGCACCGGGGAGCTGTTTTTT. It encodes CASQTSGGVGTGELFF.

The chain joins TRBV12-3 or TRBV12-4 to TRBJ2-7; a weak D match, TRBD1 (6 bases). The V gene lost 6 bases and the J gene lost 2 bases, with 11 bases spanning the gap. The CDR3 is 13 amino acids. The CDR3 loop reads CASRSGQAYEQYF. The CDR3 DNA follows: TGTGCCAGCAGGTCGGGACAAGCCTACGAGCAGTACTTC.

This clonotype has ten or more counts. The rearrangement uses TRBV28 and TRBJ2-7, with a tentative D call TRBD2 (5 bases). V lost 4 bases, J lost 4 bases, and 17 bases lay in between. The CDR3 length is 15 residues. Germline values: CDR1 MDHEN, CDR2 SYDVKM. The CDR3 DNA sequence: TGTGCCAGCAGTTCAACTAAACGCGGGCCTTACGAGCAGTACTTC. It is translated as CASSSTKRGPYEQYF.